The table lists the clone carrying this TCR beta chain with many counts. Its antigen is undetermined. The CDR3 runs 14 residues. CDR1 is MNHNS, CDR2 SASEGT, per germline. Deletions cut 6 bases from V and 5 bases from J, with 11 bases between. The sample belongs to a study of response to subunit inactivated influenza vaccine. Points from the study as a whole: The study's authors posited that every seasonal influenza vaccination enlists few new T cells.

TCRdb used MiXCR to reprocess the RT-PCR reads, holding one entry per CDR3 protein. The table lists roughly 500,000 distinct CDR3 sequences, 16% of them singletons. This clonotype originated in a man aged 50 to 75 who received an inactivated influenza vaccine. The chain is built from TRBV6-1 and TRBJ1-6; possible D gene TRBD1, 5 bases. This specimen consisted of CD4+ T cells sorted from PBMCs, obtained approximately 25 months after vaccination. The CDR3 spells CASRGQGHNSPLHF. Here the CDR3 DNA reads TGTGCCAGCAGGGGGCAGGGCCATAATTCACCCCTCCACTTT.